This paragraph covers one TCR beta chain sequence. The V and J ends lost 11 bases and 0 bases, in that order; junction bases with no gene match: 10. Germline loops: CDR1 MDHEN, CDR2 SYDVKM. The CDR3 consists of 15 residues. The entry originates in a study of blood T cell repertoires in COVID-19. For the study at large: PBMCs, B-cell-depleted T cells, or T cells were the source of the cDNA or gDNA that made up the material.

Per the original data handling: The assay estimated nucleated cells by amplifying reference gene primers. Profiled with immunoSEQ multiplex PCR; TCRdb holds only in-frame clones, not every one. That table supplies the V and J calls and clone size; D and trimming were determined from the DNA. The sample yields 70,000 to 95,000 clones, roughly 80% seen once. The chain links TRBV28 to TRBJ1-3, with 7 bases aligning to TRBD1. This receptor was obtained from a man older than 75 with active or convalescent COVID-19. The sample taken for sequencing was peripheral blood. The CDR3, as DNA: TGTGCCTCAAGGGGGACAGTCGGCTCTGGAAACACCATATATTTT. Its translation is CASRGTVGSGNTIYF.